One and the same sample provided the 15 T cell receptor beta chains below, sequenced in a study of cytomegalovirus exposure and HLA in healthy donors. Here immunoSEQ multiplex PCR was the method, and the copy in TCRdb shows in-frame clones only, minus some. The sample lists some 180,000 clones; about nine tenths were seen once. The sequenced sample was PBMCs. Receptors originate from a man aged 30 to 39 in good health and CMV-seropositive.

V usage is TRBV6-1 and J usage is TRBJ1-4, with unresolved D. Between the trimmed V and J ends, which lost 10 bases and 7 bases, there was a span of 16 bases. CDR3 length equals 13 residues. Germline V gives CDR1 MNHNS, CDR2 SASEGT. The CDR3 DNA reads TGTGCCACGACAATGGAGACGCGTGAAAAACTGTTTTTT. Protein product: CATTMETREKLFF.

CDR3 protein: CASSPTLPTYYGYTF. The CDR3 region has the DNA TGTGCCAGCAGCCCTACCCTTCCAACGTACTATGGCTACACCTTC. The J gene is TRBJ1-2, the V gene TRBV9; D is unresolved. V was cut by 4 bases and J by 3 bases, with 16 bases left in between. The germline V gene has CDR1 SGDLS and CDR2 YYNGEE. There are 15 residues in the CDR3.

This clone was seen only once. This chain connects TRBV19 to TRBJ1-6, with TRBD1 as a possible D gene (5 bases). In germline, CDR1 is LNHDA, CDR2 SQIVND (reference sequence). Deletions cut 7 bases from V and 7 bases from J, with 11 bases between. This CDR3 spans 13 amino acids. The CDR3 region is CASNAGRNSPLHF. The CDR3, as DNA: TGTGCCAGTAATGCAGGGCGGAATTCACCCCTCCACTTT.

The chain couples TRBV7-6 to TRBJ2-3; 12 nucleotides align to TRBD2. This CDR3 comprises 18 residues. Trimming cost V 3 bases and J 4 bases; bases outside gene matches: 11. The germline gives CDR1 SGHVS, CDR2 FNYEAQ. The CDR3: CASSFPSGGAARSDTQYF. The CDR3 DNA sequence: TGTGCCAGCAGCTTCCCTAGCGGGGGGGCCGCGCGCTCAGATACGCAGTATTTT.

The rearrangement joins TRBV11-3 to TRBJ1-2; D is uncertain. The CDR3 spans 17 residues. CDR1 is SGHNT, CDR2 YENEEA, per germline. V was pared by 0 bases and J by 0 bases, with 14 bases between. For the CDR3, the DNA is TGTGCCAGCAGCTTAGAAATTTTGGGTTCGGCTAACTATGGCTACACCTTC. This sequence encodes CASSLEILGSANYGYTF.

The rearrangement links TRBV6-5 to TRBJ2-7; weak D call: TRBD1 (6 bases). The CDR3 totals 14 residues. The germline V gene encodes CDR1 MNHEY and CDR2 SVGAGI. The V end was cut by 6 bases, the J end by 3 bases, with 15 bases between. CDR3 nucleotides: TGTGCCAGCAGCACAGGGCGATTGGGCTACGAGCAGTACTTC. This gives the protein CASSTGRLGYEQYF.

The chain carries TRBV30 and TRBJ1-2; D not certain. Trimming took off 4 bases at V and 6 bases at J, with 12 bases between the two ends. Germline CDR1 and CDR2: GTSNPN and SVGIG (reference sequence). There are 12 residues in the CDR3. The CDR3 nucleotides read TGTGCCTGGACGGATCAGCCCCATGGCTACACCTTC. The encoded protein is CAWTDQPHGYTF.

The CDR3 region is CASSQLPNSPLHF. CDR3 DNA sequence: TGCGCCAGCAGCCAATTACCCAATTCACCCCTCCACTTT. The chain recombines TRBV4-1 with TRBJ1-6, with no clear D. Deletions cut 2 bases from V and 7 bases from J, with 6 bases between. The CDR3 consists of 13 residues. Germline assignment: CDR1 MGHRA and CDR2 YSYEKL.

This clone was detected only once. The chain combines TRBV28 with TRBJ1-1; D is perhaps TRBD1 (6 bases). Per germline, CDR1 MDHEN and CDR2 SYDVKM. The V and J ends lost 7 bases and 2 bases respectively, with 17 bases between them. This CDR3 spans 15 amino acids. Written as DNA, the CDR3 is TGTGCCAGCACCCCCCCCAACAGGGCCAACACTGAAGCTTTCTTT. This translates into CASTPPNRANTEAFF.

The V gene is TRBV6-1, the J gene TRBJ2-3; D is unclear. V was trimmed by 1 base and J by 4 bases, leaving 12 bases between them. CDR1 and CDR2 (germline): MNHNS, SASEGT. This CDR3 comprises 15 residues. The CDR3 region is CASSEVWGPADTQYF. As DNA, the CDR3 is TGTGCCAGCAGTGAAGTTTGGGGTCCGGCAGATACGCAGTATTTT.

The gene calls are TRBV9 and TRBJ1-5, with unresolved D. With 0 bases removed from V and 2 bases from J, the gap between germline ends came to 6 bases. This CDR3 is built from 14 residues. Germline V lookup: CDR1 SGDLS, CDR2 YYNGEE. The CDR3 reads CASSVAGGNQPQHF. CDR3 sequence (DNA): TGTGCCAGCAGCGTAGCCGGGGGCAATCAGCCCCAGCATTTT.

The chain employs TRBV20-1 and TRBJ2-7; D not certain. Trimming stripped 5 bases from V and 4 bases from J, with 9 bases between. The CDR3 is 11 amino acids. The germline CDR1 and CDR2 sequences are DFQATT and SNEGSKA (reference sequence). CDR3 region: CSAFKDYEQYF. The CDR3 nucleotides read TGCAGTGCTTTCAAAGATTACGAGCAGTACTTC.

V and J are TRBV13 and TRBJ2-1, with 10 positions matching TRBD2. The CDR3 is 18 amino acids. Germline V gene lookup returns CDR1 PRHDT and CDR2 FYEKMQ (reference sequence). The junction had 15 bases not matched to a gene; V was cut back by 2 bases and J by 8 bases. The CDR3 DNA reads as TGTGCCAGCAGCTTATATGGGGCGGAGCGGGGGGGCCGGGATGAGCAGTTCTTC. This codes for CASSLYGAERGGRDEQFF. Drawing the rest from reference TRBV13 and TRBJ2-1, the complete variable domain is AAGVIQSPRHLIKEKRETATLKCYPIPRHDTVYWYQQGPGQDPQFLISFYEKMQSDKGSIPDRFSAQQFSDYHSELNMSSLELGDSALYFCASSLYGAERGGRDEQFFGPGTRLTVL.

V gene TRBV9 combines with J gene TRBJ1-1; D might be TRBD1 (5 bases). Germline V CDR1 and CDR2: SGDLS, YYNGEE. This CDR3 is built from 14 residues. Trimming took 4 bases from V and 1 from J, leaving 11 bases between them. CDR3 DNA sequence: TGTGCCAGCAGCCTCACGGGGGGGAACACTGAAGCTTTCTTT. This sequence encodes CASSLTGGNTEAFF.

The chain has TRBV6-5 and TRBJ2-7; 7 nucleotides match TRBD1. The CDR3 spans 14 residues. Losses at the gene ends were 0 bases for V and 4 bases for J; bases not matched to a gene: 3. Germline-derived CDR1 and CDR2 are MNHEY and SVGAGI. CDR3 amino acids: CASSYSTGTYEQYF. The CDR3 nucleotides are TGTGCCAGCAGTTACTCGACAGGGACGTACGAGCAGTACTTC.